What follows is one TCR beta chain and its context. Its target is not known. A read error may be the cause here, since a much bigger clone is one base away. The sample is drawn from a study of CD8 T cells in ankylosing spondylitis. Study-wide findings and caveats: Reported data indicate significant enrichment of disease-linked clones within matched ankylosing spondylitis synovial fluid. In synovial fluid and blood from reactive arthritis, some motif variants were previously reported. Several highly homologous variants made up a TCR beta motif, and this motif appeared characteristic of ankylosing spondylitis blood.

Libraries for TCR beta were made by quantitative 5'-RACE with molecular barcodes. Each CDR3 protein gets one entry after TCRdb re-called the 5' RACE reads with MiXCR. The sample yields about 170,000 distinct CDR3 sequences, roughly 18% seen once. This TCR derives from a male donor with ankylosing spondylitis or in good health (not recorded which). Sequencing used blood, either unsorted or a sorted T cell fraction (not recorded which).

CDR3 nucleotide sequence: TGTGCCAGCAGTTTTGAACACGACACTGAAGCTTTCTTT. This translates into CASSFEHDTEAFF. This chain connects TRBV12-3 or TRBV12-4 to TRBJ1-1; no clear D gene. Trimming removed 3 bases from V and 3 bases from J, with 8 bases in between. The CDR3 consists of 13 residues.